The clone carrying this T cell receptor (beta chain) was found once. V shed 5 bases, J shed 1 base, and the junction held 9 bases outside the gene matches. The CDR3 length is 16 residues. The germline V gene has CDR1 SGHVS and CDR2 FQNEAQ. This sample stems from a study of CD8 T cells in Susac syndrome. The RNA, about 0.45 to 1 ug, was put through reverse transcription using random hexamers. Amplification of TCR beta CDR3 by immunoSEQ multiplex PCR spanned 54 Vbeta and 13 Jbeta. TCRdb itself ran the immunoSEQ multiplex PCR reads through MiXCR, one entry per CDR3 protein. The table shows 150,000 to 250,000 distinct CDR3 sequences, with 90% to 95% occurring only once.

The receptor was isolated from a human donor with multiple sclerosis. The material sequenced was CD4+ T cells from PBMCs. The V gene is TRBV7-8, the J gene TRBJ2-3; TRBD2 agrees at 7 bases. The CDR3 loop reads CASSLLFREGTDTQYF. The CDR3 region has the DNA TGTGCCAGCAGCCTTCTCTTCCGGGAGGGCACAGATACGCAGTATTTT.